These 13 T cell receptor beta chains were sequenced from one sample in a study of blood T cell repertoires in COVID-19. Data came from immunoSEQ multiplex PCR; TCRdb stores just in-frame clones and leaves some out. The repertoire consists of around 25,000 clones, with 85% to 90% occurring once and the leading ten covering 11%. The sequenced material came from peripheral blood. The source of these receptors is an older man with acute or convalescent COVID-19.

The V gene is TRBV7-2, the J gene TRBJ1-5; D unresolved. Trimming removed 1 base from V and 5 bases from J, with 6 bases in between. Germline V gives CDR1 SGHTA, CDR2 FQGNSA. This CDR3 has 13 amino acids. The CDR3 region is CASSLGGDQPQHF. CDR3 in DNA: TGTGCCAGCAGCTTAGGCGGAGATCAGCCCCAGCATTTT.

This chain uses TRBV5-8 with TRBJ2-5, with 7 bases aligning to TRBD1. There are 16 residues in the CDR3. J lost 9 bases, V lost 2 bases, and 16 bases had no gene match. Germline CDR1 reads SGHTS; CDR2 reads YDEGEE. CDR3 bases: TGTGCCAGCAGCTTCCGCGCCTGGGACAGTTCTTCGGCCCAGTACTTC. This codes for CASSFRAWDSSSAQYF.

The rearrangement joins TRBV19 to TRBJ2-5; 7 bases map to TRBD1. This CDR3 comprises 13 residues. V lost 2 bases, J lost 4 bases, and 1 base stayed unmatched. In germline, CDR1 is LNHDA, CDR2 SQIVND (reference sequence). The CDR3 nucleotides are TGTGCCAGTAGTATAAACAGGGGAGAGACCCAGTACTTC. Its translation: CASSINRGETQYF.

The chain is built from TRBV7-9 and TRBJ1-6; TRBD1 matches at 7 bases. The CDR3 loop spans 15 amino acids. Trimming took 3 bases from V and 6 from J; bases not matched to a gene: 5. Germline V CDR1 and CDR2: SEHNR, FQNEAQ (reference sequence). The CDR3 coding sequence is TGTGCCAGCAGCTTGTGGGACAGACGTAATTCACCCCTCCACTTT. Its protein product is CASSLWDRRNSPLHF. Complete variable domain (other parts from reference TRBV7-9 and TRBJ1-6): DTGVSQNPRHKITKRGQNVTFRCDPISEHNRLYWYRQTLGQGPEFLTYFQNEAQLEKSRLLSDRFSAERPKGSFSTLEIQRTEQGDSAMYLCASSLWDRRNSPLHFGNGTRLTVT.

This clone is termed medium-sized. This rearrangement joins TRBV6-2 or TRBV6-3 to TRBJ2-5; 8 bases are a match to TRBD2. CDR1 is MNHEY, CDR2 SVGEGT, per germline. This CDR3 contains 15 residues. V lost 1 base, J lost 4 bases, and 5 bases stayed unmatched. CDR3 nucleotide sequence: TGTGCCAGCAGTTACTACTACAGCGGGAGAGAGACCCAGTACTTC. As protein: CASSYYYSGRETQYF.

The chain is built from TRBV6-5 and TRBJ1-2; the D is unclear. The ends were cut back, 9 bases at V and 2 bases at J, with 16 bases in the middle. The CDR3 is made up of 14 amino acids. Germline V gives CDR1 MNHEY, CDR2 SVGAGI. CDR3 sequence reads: CASARLGPNYGYTF. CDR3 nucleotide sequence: TGTGCCAGTGCCCGTCTGGGCCCGAACTATGGCTACACCTTC.

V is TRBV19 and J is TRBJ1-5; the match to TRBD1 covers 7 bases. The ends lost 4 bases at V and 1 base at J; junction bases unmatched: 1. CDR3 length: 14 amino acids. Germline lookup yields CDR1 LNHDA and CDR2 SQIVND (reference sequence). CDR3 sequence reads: CASSKGASNQPQHF. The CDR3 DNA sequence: TGTGCCAGTAGTAAGGGGGCCAGCAATCAGCCCCAGCATTTT.

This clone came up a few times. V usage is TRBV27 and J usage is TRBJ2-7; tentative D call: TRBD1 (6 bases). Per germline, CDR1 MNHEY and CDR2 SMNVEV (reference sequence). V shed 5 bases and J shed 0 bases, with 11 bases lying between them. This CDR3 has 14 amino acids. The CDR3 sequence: CASSINRDSYEQYF. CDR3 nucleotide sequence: TGTGCCAGCAGTATAAACAGGGACTCCTACGAGCAGTACTTC.

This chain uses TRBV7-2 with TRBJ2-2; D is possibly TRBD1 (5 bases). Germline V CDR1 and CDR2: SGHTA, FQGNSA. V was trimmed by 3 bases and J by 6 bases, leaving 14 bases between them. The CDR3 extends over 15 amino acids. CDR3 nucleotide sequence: TGTGCCAGCAGCTTGAGGTCGGCAGGGTCCGGGGAGCTGTTTTTT. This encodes CASSLRSAGSGELFF.

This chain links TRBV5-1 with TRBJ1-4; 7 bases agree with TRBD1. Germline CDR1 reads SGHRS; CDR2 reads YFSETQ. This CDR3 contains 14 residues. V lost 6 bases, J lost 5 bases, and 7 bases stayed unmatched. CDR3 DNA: TGCGCCAGCACAACCGGGACAGTGAATGAAAAACTGTTTTTT. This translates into CASTTGTVNEKLFF.

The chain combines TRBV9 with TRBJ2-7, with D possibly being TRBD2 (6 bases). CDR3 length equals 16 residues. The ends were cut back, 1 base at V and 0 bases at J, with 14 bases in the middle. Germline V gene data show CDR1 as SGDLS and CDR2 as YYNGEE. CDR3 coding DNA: TGTGCCAGCAGCGTAAGCCCGGGAGCGAGCTCCTACGAGCAGTACTTC. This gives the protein CASSVSPGASSYEQYF.

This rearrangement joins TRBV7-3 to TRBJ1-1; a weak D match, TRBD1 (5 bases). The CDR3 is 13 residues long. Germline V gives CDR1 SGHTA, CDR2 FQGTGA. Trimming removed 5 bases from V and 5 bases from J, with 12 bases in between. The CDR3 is CASSPRGGTEAFF. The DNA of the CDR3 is TGTGCCAGCAGCCCTCGTGGGGGGACTGAAGCTTTCTTT.

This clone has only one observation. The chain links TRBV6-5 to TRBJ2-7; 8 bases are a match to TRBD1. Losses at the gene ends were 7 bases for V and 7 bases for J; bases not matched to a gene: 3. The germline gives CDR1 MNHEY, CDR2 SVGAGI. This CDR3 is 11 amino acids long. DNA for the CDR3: TGTGCCAGCACTACAGGGGGGGAGCAGTACTTC. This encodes CASTTGGEQYF.